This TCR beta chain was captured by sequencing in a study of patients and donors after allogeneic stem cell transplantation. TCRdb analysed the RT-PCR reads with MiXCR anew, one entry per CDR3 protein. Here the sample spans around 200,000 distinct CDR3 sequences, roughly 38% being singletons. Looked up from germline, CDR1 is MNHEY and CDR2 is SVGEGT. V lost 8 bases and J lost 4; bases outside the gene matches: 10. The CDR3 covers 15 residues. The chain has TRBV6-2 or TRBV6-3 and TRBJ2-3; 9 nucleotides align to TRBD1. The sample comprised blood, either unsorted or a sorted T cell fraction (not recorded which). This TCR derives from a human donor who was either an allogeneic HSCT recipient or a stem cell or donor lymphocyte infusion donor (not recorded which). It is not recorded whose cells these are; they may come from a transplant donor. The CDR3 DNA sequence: TGTGCCAGCTGGGACAGGGCAGGGAGCGCAGATACGCAGTATTTT. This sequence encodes CASWDRAGSADTQYF.